A single sample gave rise to the 27 T cell receptor beta chains below, sequenced in a study of human T cells and chemical hapten exposure. MiXCR, run by TCRdb on the RACE reads, gives a single entry per CDR3 protein. The sample has fewer than 500,000 distinct CDR3 sequences, approximately 5% seen once. Noted time point: patch test 1, 2 weeks after DPC sensitization. Treatment noted: therapeutic diphenylcyclopropenone sensitization with weekly scalp DPC. This specimen consisted of whole blood, obtained in connection with sensitization to the hapten diphenylcyclopropenone (DPC). The source is a woman aged 45-59 years with alopecia areata. Some clones in this sample may be carry-over from other donors' samples.

Only a few counts were recorded for this clonotype. V is TRBV11-2 and J is TRBJ2-5; perhaps TRBD2 as D (6 bases). Germline CDR1 SGHAT, CDR2 FQNNGV. The CDR3 is made up of 15 amino acids. Between the trimmed V and J ends, which lost 8 bases and 5 bases, there was a span of 21 bases. CDR3 DNA: TGTGCCAGCTGCTGCCCACGTAGTGGGGGGGAGACCCAGTACTTC. It translates to CASCCPRSGGETQYF.

This clonotype was counted between two and nine times. V and J are TRBV20-1 and TRBJ2-7; 11 bases agree with TRBD2. Germline V lookup: CDR1 DFQATT, CDR2 SNEGSKA (reference sequence). J lost 2 bases, V lost 3 bases, and 6 bases had no gene match. CDR3 size: 15 residues. The CDR3 nucleotides read TGCAGTGCTAGGGAACTAGCGGGGGCAACCTACGAGCAGTACTTC. Its translation: CSARELAGATYEQYF.

This clonotype was detected a few times. The chain carries TRBV29-1 and TRBJ2-5, with a possible D match to TRBD1 (6 bases). V dropped 3 bases and J dropped 5 bases, with 16 bases sitting between them. Germline V gene sequence: CDR1 SQVTM, CDR2 ANQGSEA. The CDR3 consists of 14 residues. For the CDR3, the DNA is TGCAGCGTTGAGTGGCAGGGGAAGGGTGAGACCCAGTACTTC. Residues: CSVEWQGKGETQYF.

This clonotype was detected many times. The chain links TRBV7-2 to TRBJ1-5; the match to TRBD1 covers 9 bases. Germline values: CDR1 SGHTA, CDR2 FQGNSA. This CDR3 is built from 16 residues. The ends lost 5 bases at V and 1 base at J; junction bases unmatched: 6. The CDR3: CASSPPGQGSNQPQHF. The DNA for the CDR3 is TGTGCCAGCAGCCCTCCGGGACAGGGCAGCAATCAGCCCCAGCATTTT.

The chain joins TRBV29-1 to TRBJ2-1, with 12 bases aligning to TRBD2. The CDR3 is 16 amino acids. CDR1 SQVTM and CDR2 ANQGSEA come from the germline V gene. V shed 0 bases and J 6 bases; nucleotides not matched to a gene: 6. The CDR3 DNA sequence: TGCAGCGTTGAAGACCCTAGCGGGAGGGCCGTCAATGAGCAGTTCTTC. Its protein product is CSVEDPSGRAVNEQFF.

This clonotype was seen many times. The rearrangement links TRBV9 to TRBJ2-7; D is unclear. V was cut by 0 bases and J by 0 bases, with 10 bases left in between. CDR3 length: 15 amino acids. The germline V gene has CDR1 SGDLS and CDR2 YYNGEE. This CDR3 reads CASSVEPTSSYEQYF. CDR3 coding DNA: TGTGCCAGCAGCGTAGAACCAACGAGCTCCTACGAGCAGTACTTC.

This clonotype occurred many times. The chain combines TRBV6-4 with TRBJ2-2; D perhaps matches TRBD1 (6 bases). V lost 7 bases, J lost 2 bases, and 11 bases lay in between. From germline, CDR1 is MRHNA and CDR2 SNTAGT. CDR3 length equals 14 residues. The CDR3 region has the DNA TGTGCCAGCACCCCGGACAGAAACACCGGGGAGCTGTTTTTT. As protein: CASTPDRNTGELFF.

In this sample, this clonotype turned up once. The chain joins TRBV28 to TRBJ2-3; 10 bases fit TRBD1. Trimming cost V 6 bases and J 4 bases; bases outside gene matches: 10. The germline V gene has CDR1 MDHEN and CDR2 SYDVKM. This CDR3 is 16 amino acids long. CDR3 sequence: CASSTIGTGEADTQYF. CDR3 coding DNA: TGTGCCAGCAGCACGATAGGGACAGGGGAGGCAGATACGCAGTATTTT.

In its sample, this clonotype was seen a few times. The chain recombines TRBV29-1 with TRBJ1-4; weak D call: TRBD1 (6 bases). The V end lost 4 bases, the J end lost 0 bases, and 9 bases lay between the germline ends. CDR3 length: 14 amino acids. Germline-derived CDR1 and CDR2 are SQVTM and ANQGSEA. DNA for the CDR3: TGCAGCGTTGGGACAGCTGCAACTAATGAAAAACTGTTTTTT. Translating gives CSVGTAATNEKLFF.

This chain connects TRBV7-9 to TRBJ1-5, with TRBD1 identical over 7 bases. V trimming: 1 base; J trimming: 6 bases; junction bases outside the gene matches: 9. This CDR3 has 16 residues. CDR1 SEHNR and CDR2 FQNEAQ come from the germline V gene (reference sequence). CDR3 in amino acids: CASSLELTGVGQPQHF. CDR3 DNA sequence: TGTGCCAGCAGCTTAGAACTTACAGGGGTAGGTCAGCCCCAGCATTTT.

This clonotype was seen many times. The chain carries TRBV6-5 and TRBJ1-5; 7 nucleotides match TRBD1. The CDR3 sequence is 15 residues long. Germline V CDR1 and CDR2: MNHEY, SVGAGI. Trimming removed 6 bases from V and 4 bases from J; junction bases left unmatched: 9. CDR3 region: CASSQVQGGNQPQHF. The CDR3, as DNA: TGTGCCAGCAGCCAGGTTCAGGGGGGTAATCAGCCCCAGCATTTT.

This clonotype has a count of ten or more. This chain joins TRBV27 and TRBJ2-7; no reliable D call. The CDR3 has 14 residues. Germline CDR1 MNHEY, CDR2 SMNVEV (reference sequence). Trimming took 5 bases from V and 2 from J, leaving 13 bases between them. The CDR3 region is CASSPADGAYEQYF. The CDR3 DNA reads as TGTGCCAGCAGTCCCGCGGACGGAGCCTACGAGCAGTACTTC.

This clonotype was detected many times. This rearrangement joins TRBV20-1 to TRBJ1-3, with D possibly TRBD1 on 6 matching bases. The germline V gene has CDR1 DFQATT and CDR2 SNEGSKA (reference sequence). Trimming removed 3 bases from V and 0 bases from J, with 12 bases in between. CDR3 length: 15 amino acids. The CDR3 nucleotides are TGCAGTGCTAGCCCCGTGGACAGCTCTGGAAACACCATATATTTT. Its protein is CSASPVDSSGNTIYF.

The chain combines TRBV5-4 with TRBJ2-3, with TRBD1 matching 7 bases. Germline CDR1 SGHNT, CDR2 YYREEE (reference sequence). V was clipped by 2 bases and J by 2 bases; unmatched bases: 8. The CDR3 spans 16 residues. CDR3 amino acids: CASSLNRGMNTDTQYF. CDR3 in DNA: TGTGCCAGCAGCTTAAACAGGGGAATGAACACAGATACGCAGTATTTT.

There are a few counts of this clonotype. This chain connects TRBV28 to TRBJ2-2, with D perhaps TRBD2 (6 bases). The CDR3 has 13 residues. CDR1 is MDHEN and CDR2 is SYDVKM in the germline V gene. V dropped 6 bases and J dropped 2 bases, with 7 bases sitting between them. In DNA, the CDR3 is TGTGCCAGCAGGGACTATAACACCGGGGAGCTGTTTTTT. As protein: CASRDYNTGELFF.

The sample holds a few counts of this clonotype. This sequence joins TRBV9 and TRBJ1-1; D gene unclear. The CDR3 runs to 14 residues. Germline V gene data show CDR1 as SGDLS and CDR2 as YYNGEE. Trimming removed 7 bases from V and 4 bases from J, with 17 bases in between. In DNA form, the CDR3 reads TGTGCCAGCTCCGACCGGGCAGCCTCCACTGAAGCTTTCTTT. Translation gives CASSDRAASTEAFF. The whole variable domain, filled in from reference TRBV9 and TRBJ1-1, reads DSGVTQTPKHLITATGQRVTLRCSPRSGDLSVYWYQQSLDQGLQFLIQYYNGEERAKGNILERFSAQQFPDLHSELNLSSLELGDSALYFCASSDRAASTEAFFGQGTRLTVV.

This clonotype was seen at least ten times. The gene calls are TRBV6-1 and TRBJ2-5; 9 positions match TRBD2. V dropped 1 base and J dropped 4; count of bases not matched to a gene: 4. In germline, CDR1 is MNHNS, CDR2 SASEGT. CDR3 size: 15 residues. The CDR3 nucleotides are TGTGCCAGCAGTGAAGGCGGCGGGGGGGCAGAGACCCAGTACTTC. Protein sequence: CASSEGGGGAETQYF.

This chain connects TRBV7-9 to TRBJ1-4, with TRBD1 matching 10 bases. Germline V gene data show CDR1 as SEHNR and CDR2 as FQNEAQ (reference sequence). The CDR3 runs 15 residues. Unmatched junction bases numbered 6, after V lost 3 bases and J lost 8 bases. The CDR3 region has the DNA TGTGCCAGCAGCTTTTGGGACAGGGGTGTCGAAAAACTGTTTTTT. Translation gives CASSFWDRGVEKLFF.

The rearrangement links TRBV20-1 to TRBJ1-1; the D is unclear. The ends were cut back, 3 bases at V and 3 bases at J, with 17 bases in the middle. The CDR3 has 15 residues. Germline V CDR1 and CDR2: DFQATT, SNEGSKA (reference sequence). The CDR3 loop reads CSASAREGRDTEAFF. The CDR3 coding sequence is TGCAGTGCTAGTGCGCGCGAGGGTAGGGACACTGAAGCTTTCTTT.

This clonotype turned up a few times. The chain couples TRBV7-8 to TRBJ2-7; TRBD2 might be the D (5 bases). Trimming stripped 6 bases from V and 6 bases from J, with 21 bases between. The V gene's germline CDR1 is SGHVS and CDR2 FQNEAQ. The CDR3 spans 15 residues. The CDR3 nucleotides read TGTGCCAGCAGAAAGACTACCGCGATAAAGGGCGAGCAGTACTTC. The encoded protein is CASRKTTAIKGEQYF.

With respect to this clonotype: Given a much more abundant clone one base away, this may be a read error. The V gene is TRBV20-1, the J gene TRBJ1-2; TRBD1 matches 10 bases. V was pared by 6 bases and J by 6 bases, with 10 bases of the junction left unmatched. CDR3 length: 14 residues. Germline CDR1 DFQATT, CDR2 SNEGSKA (reference sequence). The CDR3 protein is CSASPGQGNNGYTF. The CDR3 nucleotides are TGCAGTGCGTCTCCGGGACAGGGGAACAATGGCTACACCTTC.

This clonotype was counted many times. Relative to the germline gene, one junction end is altered; a read error may explain this. This sequence joins TRBV12-3 or TRBV12-4 and TRBJ1-5; D perhaps matches TRBD1 (6 bases). This CDR3 has 13 residues. CDR3 nucleotide sequence: TGTGCCAGCAGCTTAGGGGGGCTTCAGCCCCAGCATTTT. The encoded protein is CASSLGGLQPQHF.

This clonotype has just a few counts. The chain joins TRBV12-3 or TRBV12-4 to TRBJ1-1; D call uncertain. This CDR3 region has 14 residues. V was shortened by 9 bases and J by 5 bases, with 19 bases between the two germline ends. CDR3 sequence: CASDLRSGYTEAFF. DNA of the CDR3: TGTGCCAGTGATCTACGGTCCGGTTATACTGAAGCTTTCTTT.

There are a few counts of this clonotype. This chain joins TRBV30 and TRBJ2-7, with 8 bases that match TRBD2. The CDR3 is made up of 13 amino acids. From germline, CDR1 is GTSNPN and CDR2 SVGIG (reference sequence). The V gene end was trimmed by 5 bases and the J gene end by 3 bases; junction bases not matched to a gene: 6. CDR3 amino acids: CAWRISGGYEQYF. The CDR3 DNA reads TGTGCCTGGCGGATAAGCGGGGGCTACGAGCAGTACTTC. Combining the CDR3 with reference TRBV30 and TRBJ2-7 gives the whole variable domain SQTIHQWPATLVQPVGSPLSLECTVEGTSNPNLYWYRQAAGRGLQLLFYSVGIGQISSEVPQNLSASRPQDRQFILSSKKLLLSDSGFYLCAWRISGGYEQYFGPGTRLTVT.

This clonotype was picked up a small number of times. The chain couples TRBV6-2 or TRBV6-3 to TRBJ2-6; TRBD2 is a possible D gene (6 bases). Germline V gives CDR1 MNHEY, CDR2 SVGEGT. The CDR3 spans 18 residues. The ends were cut back, 4 bases at V and 2 bases at J, with 18 bases in the middle. CDR3 bases: TGTGCCAGCAGTTCTACCGGGACTTTTTCAACTGGGGCCAACGTCCTGACTTTC. It encodes CASSSTGTFSTGANVLTF.

J is TRBJ2-1 and V is TRBV6-5; 7 bases line up with TRBD2. The germline gives CDR1 MNHEY, CDR2 SVGAGI. After removal of 2 bases from V and 2 bases from J, the junction contained 6 bases not matched to a gene. This CDR3 contains 16 residues. CDR3 region: CASSYGGGDTYNEQFF. DNA for the CDR3: TGTGCCAGCAGTTACGGGGGGGGAGACACCTACAATGAGCAGTTCTTC.

This clonotype was observed at least ten times. The rearrangement joins TRBV10-3 to TRBJ2-3; D ambiguous. CDR3 length: 17 amino acids. Trimming took 0 bases from V and 0 from J, leaving 13 bases between them. Germline loops: CDR1 ENHRY, CDR2 SYGVKD. Here the CDR3 DNA reads TGTGCCATCAGTGAGTCTGCTACCCGGGTTAGCACAGATACGCAGTATTTT. Translation gives CAISESATRVSTDTQYF.